This T cell receptor (beta chain) was sequenced during a study of beta chain features in type 1 diabetes. Overall study context: Cell yields, gender and age were similar in healthy donors and patients. Whole-study results and caveats: PCR could preferentially amplify shorter templates, alike in patients and controls. All four CD4+ subsets of Type 1 diabetes patients contained TCRB CDR3s that were moderately but significantly shorter. VDJ junctions in type 1 diabetes patients carried more deletions and fewer insertions.

To note about this clone: The antigen is not known.

TCRB transcripts that were expressed got sequenced, as all of the isolated RNA had been reverse transcribed. Data came from immunoSEQ multiplex PCR; TCRdb stores just in-frame clones and leaves some out. Among about 400,000 clones listed, around 12% were seen once. The CDR3 has 15 residues. Germline assignment: CDR1 MNHNY and CDR2 SVGAGI (reference sequence). Trimming took off 2 bases at V and 6 bases at J, with 16 bases between the two ends. Sample: naive CD4+ T cells from blood. The receptor's source is a young man in good health. The chain joins TRBV6-6 to TRBJ1-2, with D perhaps TRBD1 (5 bases). CDR3 loop: CASSYPTGTPDGYTF. Written as DNA, the CDR3 is TGTGCCAGCAGTTACCCAACCGGGACTCCCGATGGCTACACCTTC.